One sample yielded the 30 T cell receptor beta chains listed below, sequenced in a study of blood T cell repertoires in COVID-19. The data were produced by immunoSEQ multiplex PCR, yet TCRdb's version contains in-frame clones alone and is incomplete. The repertoire holds under 300,000 clones, with 88% as singletons. Sequenced: PBMCs or T cells enriched from blood (not recorded which). These receptors were taken from a woman aged 45-60 years who had recovered from COVID-19.

The chain employs TRBV30 and TRBJ2-1, with 11 nucleotides matching TRBD2. V dropped 1 base and J dropped 8; count of bases not matched to a gene: 10. The CDR3 consists of 16 residues. Germline CDR1 GTSNPN, CDR2 SVGIG (reference sequence). The CDR3 reads CAWSGLTSGRLDEQFF. For the CDR3, the DNA is TGTGCCTGGAGTGGCCTCACTAGCGGGAGACTCGATGAGCAGTTCTTC.

The V and J genes are TRBV7-9 and TRBJ2-6; 7 nucleotides match TRBD2. V shed 1 base, J shed 1 base, and the junction held 4 bases outside the gene matches. Germline CDR1 SEHNR, CDR2 FQNEAQ (reference sequence). The CDR3 totals 17 residues. The CDR3 here is CASSLVAGRSGANVLTF. The CDR3 coding sequence is TGTGCCAGCAGCTTAGTGGCCGGGAGGTCTGGGGCCAACGTCCTGACTTTC. Together with reference TRBV7-9 and TRBJ2-6, the CDR3 gives the full variable domain: DTGVSQNPRHKITKRGQNVTFRCDPISEHNRLYWYRQTLGQGPEFLTYFQNEAQLEKSRLLSDRFSAERPKGSFSTLEIQRTEQGDSAMYLCASSLVAGRSGANVLTFGAGSRLTVL.

The J gene is TRBJ2-1, the V gene TRBV9, with TRBD2 matching 15 bases. The CDR3 is made up of 15 amino acids. Germline V gene lookup returns CDR1 SGDLS and CDR2 YYNGEE. Germline trimming cut 4 bases from V and 8 bases from J; bases unmatched to any gene: 4. CDR3 amino acids: CASSLRTSGRDEQFF. The DNA of the CDR3 is TGTGCCAGCAGCCTTCGGACTAGCGGGAGGGATGAGCAGTTCTTC.

This chain's CDR3 is CASRGDRSSNQPQHF. CDR3 in DNA: TGTGCCAGCAGGGGGGACAGGTCGAGCAATCAGCCCCAGCATTTT. The rearrangement joins TRBV6-5 to TRBJ1-5; 8 bases line up with TRBD1. The CDR3 totals 15 residues. The germline CDR1 and CDR2 sequences are MNHEY and SVGAGI. After removal of 6 bases from V and 1 base from J, the junction contained 5 bases not matched to a gene.

The CDR3 sequence is CASSLVWNTEAFF. The CDR3, as DNA: TGTGCCAGCAGCTTAGTCTGGAACACTGAAGCTTTCTTT. The gene calls are TRBV7-2 and TRBJ1-1; D ambiguous. With 1 base removed from V and 1 base from J, the gap between germline ends came to 4 bases. This CDR3 has 13 amino acids. Germline values: CDR1 SGHTA, CDR2 FQGNSA.

The V call is TRBV5-1, the J call TRBJ1-1; TRBD1 might be the D (5 bases). This CDR3 comprises 14 residues. V was trimmed by 4 bases and J by 4 bases, leaving 14 bases between them. CDR1 and CDR2 from the germline V gene are SGHRS and YFSETQ. The CDR3 sequence: CASSAGRQSTEAFF. The CDR3 DNA reads TGCGCCAGCAGCGCGGGACGGCAGAGCACTGAAGCTTTCTTT.

This chain links TRBV28 with TRBJ1-2; TRBD1 matches 8 bases. The CDR3 loop spans 13 amino acids. V was clipped by 5 bases and J by 8 bases; unmatched bases: 7. Germline V CDR1 and CDR2: MDHEN, SYDVKM. The CDR3 nucleotides are TGTGCCAGCAGTAAAACAGGGGGTGGCGGCTACACCTTC. It encodes CASSKTGGGGYTF.

The chain combines TRBV7-9 with TRBJ2-7, with TRBD2 matching over 8 bases. The germline V gene has CDR1 SEHNR and CDR2 FQNEAQ (reference sequence). The V segment lost 3 bases and the J segment 2 bases; nucleotides outside the gene matches: 3. The CDR3 is 14 residues long. The CDR3 DNA follows: TGTGCCAGCAGCTTCGCTAGCGGGCCCTACGAGCAGTACTTC. Its protein product is CASSFASGPYEQYF.

The chain combines TRBV21-1 with TRBJ1-5; the D segment call TRBD1 is taken from the table without a DNA check. TRBV21-1 is marked as a pseudogene. The CDR3 is made up of 17 amino acids. The chain's CDR3 is CASSNRDRYHSNQPQHF. The CDR3 region has the DNA TGTGCCAGCAGCAACCGGGACAGGTACCATAGCAATCAGCCCCAGCATTTT.

The chain has TRBV10-1 and TRBJ2-3; TRBD2 is a possible D gene (5 bases). CDR1 and CDR2 (germline): WNHNN, SYGVQD (reference sequence). The CDR3 is made up of 16 amino acids. The V and J ends lost 4 bases and 0 bases respectively, with 14 bases between them. CDR3 nucleotide sequence: TGCGCCAGCAGTGGGGTGAGAAGCGGAAGCACAGATACGCAGTATTTT. It codes for CASSGVRSGSTDTQYF.

The rearrangement links TRBV7-6 to TRBJ2-1; 9 nucleotides align to TRBD2. The length of the CDR3 is 16 residues. Germline loops: CDR1 SGHVS, CDR2 FNYEAQ. Trimming removed 3 bases from V and 10 bases from J; junction bases left unmatched: 13. The CDR3 loop reads CASSFEREVLQEEQFF. As DNA, the CDR3 is TGTGCCAGCAGCTTCGAGCGGGAGGTCCTACAAGAGGAGCAGTTCTTC.

This clone has a single count. J is TRBJ1-6 and V is TRBV27; D is possibly TRBD1 (5 bases). Between the trimmed V and J ends, which lost 5 bases and 0 bases, there was a span of 14 bases. Germline CDR1 is MNHEY and CDR2 is SMNVEV (reference sequence). The CDR3 is made up of 17 amino acids. CDR3 nucleotide sequence: TGTGCCAGCAGTCGAAGACAGCCAGTCTCCTATAATTCACCCCTCCACTTT. It specifies CASSRRQPVSYNSPLHF.

V gene TRBV27 combines with J gene TRBJ2-5; TRBD1 agrees at 9 bases. Trimming at V came to 5 bases and at J to 4 bases, leaving 11 bases not matched to a gene. CDR3 length: 16 residues. Germline assignment: CDR1 MNHEY and CDR2 SMNVEV (reference sequence). CDR3 residues: CASSPHGTGGRETQYF. CDR3 nucleotides: TGTGCCAGCAGTCCGCACGGAACAGGGGGCAGAGAGACCCAGTACTTC.

The CDR3 DNA follows: TGTGCCAGTAGTATAGAGCGGAGCGGGAGGGGGAACACCGGGGAGCTGTTTTTT. This gives the protein CASSIERSGRGNTGELFF. The chain joins TRBV19 to TRBJ2-2, with 10 bases that match TRBD2. Germline CDR1 and CDR2: LNHDA and SQIVND (reference sequence). This CDR3 has 18 residues. V was pared by 0 bases and J by 1 base, with 5 bases of the junction left unmatched.

The J gene is TRBJ1-4, the V gene TRBV4-1; 7 positions match TRBD1. With V trimmed by 5 bases and J by 8 bases, 5 bases remained unmatched. Germline CDR1 MGHRA, CDR2 YSYEKL. The CDR3 contains 13 residues. The CDR3 here is CASSNRGGEKLFF. The DNA for the CDR3 is TGCGCCAGCAGCAACAGGGGTGGGGAAAAACTGTTTTTT.

This clone was observed a single time. DNA for the CDR3: TGCGCCAGCAGCTTGGACAGGGCTGATGGCTACACCTTC. Protein product: CASSLDRADGYTF. The V gene is TRBV5-1, the J gene TRBJ1-2, with a weak D call TRBD1 (6 bases). Germline CDR1 SGHRS, CDR2 YFSETQ. The CDR3 loop spans 13 amino acids. V was cut by 0 bases and J by 6 bases, with 9 bases left in between.

The chain recombines TRBV11-2 with TRBJ1-1; D not certain. Trimming took off 5 bases at V and 4 bases at J, with 17 bases between the two ends. The CDR3 contains 15 residues. Germline CDR1 reads SGHAT; CDR2 reads FQNNGV. CDR3 bases: TGTGCCAGCAGCACGAATCGGCAGCCGGGCACTGAAGCTTTCTTT. This encodes CASSTNRQPGTEAFF.

This clone was seen a few times. The same CDR3 arises from other DNA sequences in this sample as well. This chain connects TRBV24-1 to TRBJ2-6, with no clear D. From germline, CDR1 is KGHDR and CDR2 SFDVKD. The CDR3 extends over 14 amino acids. The germline V and J ends were trimmed by 5 bases and 2 bases, with 6 bases remaining between them. This CDR3 reads CATSGSAGANVLTF. The CDR3 coding sequence is TGTGCCACCAGTGGGTCGGCTGGGGCCAACGTCCTGACTTTC.

This chain uses TRBV7-9 with TRBJ2-6, with 8 bases lining up with TRBD1. The V gene's germline CDR1 is SEHNR and CDR2 FQNEAQ (reference sequence). The ends lost 5 bases at V and 4 bases at J; junction bases unmatched: 4. This CDR3 spans 15 amino acids. CDR3 in DNA: TGTGCCAGCAGCCAGACAGGGGCCGGGGCCAACGTCCTGACTTTC. Its protein product is CASSQTGAGANVLTF.

The V call is TRBV6-5, the J call TRBJ1-1, with D unclear. The CDR3 is made up of 16 amino acids. V gave up 4 bases and J gave up 7 bases, with 22 bases separating them. Germline-derived CDR1 and CDR2 are MNHEY and SVGAGI. Here the CDR3 DNA reads TGTGCCAGCAGTTTCGACTTCTGGCAGGAGGCGCGTGAAGCTTTCTTT. Its protein product is CASSFDFWQEAREAFF.

The V and J genes are TRBV5-6 and TRBJ1-5, with D tentatively TRBD1 (6 bases). This CDR3 is 15 amino acids long. Germline loops: CDR1 SGHDT, CDR2 YYEEEE. With 4 bases removed from V and 2 bases from J, the gap between germline ends came to 13 bases. The CDR3 bases are TGTGCCAGCAGCGACCAGGGGATGGGCAATCAGCCCCAGCATTTT. Its protein product is CASSDQGMGNQPQHF.

This sequence joins TRBV30 and TRBJ1-3; D is ambiguous. CDR1 is GTSNPN, CDR2 SVGIG, per germline (reference sequence). There are 13 residues in the CDR3. The CDR3 protein is CARGAFSGNTIYF. In DNA, the CDR3 is TGTGCTCGGGGAGCTTTCAGTGGAAACACCATATATTTT. The full variable domain, in which reference TRBV30 and TRBJ1-3 provide the parts outside the CDR3, is SQTIHQWPATLVQPVGSPLSLECTVEGTSNPNLYWYRQAAGRGLQLLFYSVGIGQISSEVPQNLSASRPQDRQFILSSKKLLLSDSGFYLCARGAFSGNTIYFGEGSWLTVV.

The V call is TRBV27, the J call TRBJ1-1; 9 positions agree with TRBD1. This CDR3 contains 17 residues. Germline V gives CDR1 MNHEY, CDR2 SMNVEV (reference sequence). After removal of 0 bases from V and 3 bases from J, the junction contained 8 bases not matched to a gene. The CDR3 loop reads CASSLSTTGGVYTEAFF. The CDR3 DNA reads TGTGCCAGCAGTTTATCCACGACAGGGGGGGTCTACACTGAAGCTTTCTTT.

The chain couples TRBV7-8 to TRBJ2-1; TRBD2 matches 8 bases. With V trimmed by 4 bases and J by 0 bases, 11 bases remained unmatched. CDR3 size: 18 residues. Germline V gene data show CDR1 as SGHVS and CDR2 as FQNEAQ. DNA for the CDR3: TGTGCCAGCAGCTGGCGGCTACTAGCGGTGAGCTCCTACAATGAGCAGTTCTTC. It codes for CASSWRLLAVSSYNEQFF.

The chain couples TRBV16 to TRBJ2-5; 7 nucleotides match TRBD1. Germline V gene lookup returns CDR1 KGHSY and CDR2 FQNENV. V gave up 2 bases and J gave up 9 bases; unmatched junction bases: 9. CDR3 length: 14 residues. CDR3 DNA: TGTGCCAGCAGCCAAAGAGGACAGGAAGGGTCCCAGTACTTC. This gives the protein CASSQRGQEGSQYF.

This chain uses TRBV9 with TRBJ1-4; D unresolved. The germline V and J ends were trimmed by 0 bases and 8 bases, with 11 bases remaining between them. CDR3 length equals 14 residues. The V gene's germline CDR1 is SGDLS and CDR2 YYNGEE. As DNA, the CDR3 is TGTGCCAGCAGCGTAGAGGCAGGTGGGGAAAAACTGTTTTTT. This translates into CASSVEAGGEKLFF.

The chain couples TRBV5-1 to TRBJ2-3; D may be TRBD2 (5 bases). CDR1 is SGHRS and CDR2 is YFSETQ in the germline V gene. The CDR3 contains 15 residues. The V end lost 0 bases, the J end lost 0 bases, and 8 bases lay between the germline ends. Written as DNA, the CDR3 is TGCGCCAGCAGCTTGGACGGGGTTAGCACAGATACGCAGTATTTT. Encoded protein: CASSLDGVSTDTQYF.

The gene calls are TRBV7-9 and TRBJ2-7; TRBD2 might be the D (6 bases). This CDR3 comprises 16 residues. V was cut by 3 bases and J by 3 bases, with 18 bases left in between. Per germline, CDR1 SEHNR and CDR2 FQNEAQ (reference sequence). The CDR3 reads CASSFDLFRGNYEQYF. DNA of the CDR3: TGTGCCAGCAGCTTCGACCTTTTTCGGGGGAACTACGAGCAGTACTTC.

As DNA, the CDR3 is TGTGCCAGCAGTAGAGGCTATAGCAATCAGCCCCAGCATTTT. Translated: CASSRGYSNQPQHF. The chain is built from TRBV28 and TRBJ1-5; D gene ambiguous. This CDR3 region has 14 residues. The germline V and J ends were trimmed by 5 bases and 0 bases, with 8 bases remaining between them. The germline V gene encodes CDR1 MDHEN and CDR2 SYDVKM.

J is TRBJ2-2 and V is TRBV4-2; D gene unclear. In germline, CDR1 is LGHNA, CDR2 YNFKEQ. The length of the CDR3 is 13 residues. Deletions cut 1 base from V and 3 bases from J, with 3 bases between. Here the CDR3 reads CASSQVYTGELFF. The CDR3 bases are TGTGCCAGCAGCCAAGTATACACCGGGGAGCTGTTTTTT.